A single sample gave rise to the 32 T cell receptor beta chains below, sequenced in a study of T cells after yellow fever vaccination. TCRdb used MiXCR to reprocess the 5' RACE reads, holding one entry per CDR3 protein. This table holds around 600,000 distinct CDR3 sequences, 10% to 15% found once. This sample comprised PBMCs, obtained on the day of the yellow fever booster vaccination. The receptors stem from a man aged 25-45 years who received the YFV17D yellow fever vaccine.

This clonotype was seen more than once but under ten times. This chain uses TRBV5-5 with TRBJ1-5; the D is unclear. Germline assignment: CDR1 SGHKS and CDR2 YYEKEE (reference sequence). The V and J ends lost 2 bases and 4 bases respectively, with 13 bases between them. CDR3 size: 15 residues. The CDR3 region has the DNA TGTGCCAGCAGCTTAAGATTAGTAAGTAATCAGCCCCAGCATTTT. Translating gives CASSLRLVSNQPQHF.

This clonotype has just a few counts. The V gene is TRBV28, the J gene TRBJ2-2, with D perhaps matching TRBD2 (7 bases). This CDR3 has 15 residues. Germline V gene data show CDR1 as MDHEN and CDR2 as SYDVKM. Trimming cost V 2 bases and J 10 bases, with 17 bases left between them. The CDR3 DNA is TGTGCCAGCAGTTTAGGACAGATAGGACTAGAGGAGCTGTTTTTT. It encodes CASSLGQIGLEELFF.

The chain is built from TRBV6-5 and TRBJ2-7, with D perhaps matching TRBD2 (5 bases). Germline assignment: CDR1 MNHEY and CDR2 SVGAGI. V was pared by 0 bases and J by 2 bases, with 14 bases between. The CDR3 has 16 residues. CDR3 nucleotide sequence: TGTGCCAGCAGTTACTCCTCACTAGAGCTTCCCTACGAGCAGTACTTC. It yields the protein CASSYSSLELPYEQYF.

The V gene is TRBV5-1, the J gene TRBJ2-7; D remains ambiguous. Looked up from germline, CDR1 is SGHRS and CDR2 is YFSETQ. V lost 0 bases to trimming and J lost 3 bases, with 10 bases between them. The CDR3 covers 14 residues. Here the CDR3 reads CASSLAQSHYEQYF. As DNA, the CDR3 is TGCGCCAGCAGCTTGGCCCAGAGTCACTACGAGCAGTACTTC.

The chain employs TRBV11-2 and TRBJ2-3, with a tentative D call TRBD1 (6 bases). The CDR3 contains 16 residues. Germline V lookup: CDR1 SGHAT, CDR2 FQNNGV. V was shortened by 3 bases and J by 6 bases, with 19 bases between the two germline ends. This chain's CDR3 is CASSFPPGDLRDTQYF. The DNA of the CDR3 is TGTGCCAGCAGCTTCCCGCCAGGGGACCTTAGGGATACGCAGTATTTT. Full variable domain (missing parts from reference TRBV11-2 and TRBJ2-3): EAGVAQSPRYKIIEKRQSVAFWCNPISGHATLYWYQQILGQGPKLLIQFQNNGVVDDSQLPKDRFSAERLKGVDSTLKIQPAKLEDSAVYLCASSFPPGDLRDTQYFGPGTRLTVL.

This clonotype was counted only a few times. This sequence joins TRBV7-9 and TRBJ2-5, with D possibly being TRBD1 (8 bases). CDR3 size: 14 residues. V was cut by 5 bases and J by 14 bases, with 24 bases left in between. The germline CDR1 and CDR2 sequences are SEHNR and FQNEAQ (reference sequence). In nucleotides, the CDR3 is TGTGCCAGCAGCAGCGGGACAGGTCGGGGGGTCGGATACTTC. It yields the protein CASSSGTGRGVGYF.

V usage is TRBV15 and J usage is TRBJ2-3; 9 bases align to TRBD2. The CDR3 consists of 16 residues. From germline, CDR1 is LNHNV and CDR2 YYDKDF (reference sequence). V lost 3 bases to trimming and J lost 0 bases; unmatched junction nucleotides: 4. The CDR3 sequence is CATSRRTSGSTDTQYF. The DNA of the CDR3 is TGTGCCACCAGCAGGCGTACTAGCGGGAGCACAGATACGCAGTATTTT.

The chain carries TRBV3-1 and TRBJ2-7, with TRBD2 matching over 12 bases. The length of the CDR3 is 15 residues. V shed 1 base, J shed 6 bases, and the junction held 4 bases outside the gene matches. CDR1 is LGHDT, CDR2 YNNKEL, per germline (reference sequence). Here the CDR3 DNA reads TGTGCCAGCAGCCAAGTACCTAGCGGGAGGGGCGAGCAGTACTTC. Translating it yields CASSQVPSGRGEQYF.

This clonotype was found many times. V and J are TRBV7-2 and TRBJ2-3, with D uncertain. V was trimmed by 6 bases and J by 4 bases, leaving 5 bases between them. The CDR3 is 11 amino acids. CDR1 and CDR2 from the germline V gene are SGHTA and FQGNSA. CDR3 sequence (DNA): TGTGCCAGCAGAGCAGCAGATACGCAGTATTTT. Residues: CASRAADTQYF.

This clonotype appeared a single time. This rearrangement joins TRBV30 to TRBJ1-1; 7 positions agree with TRBD1. V was clipped by 7 bases and J by 4 bases; unmatched bases: 12. The CDR3 loop spans 14 amino acids. Germline CDR1 and CDR2: GTSNPN and SVGIG (reference sequence). CDR3 DNA: TGTGCCTACCACCCGCAGGGGGGTTCCACTGAAGCTTTCTTT. Translating it yields CAYHPQGGSTEAFF. The whole variable domain, filled in from reference TRBV30 and TRBJ1-1, reads SQTIHQWPATLVQPVGSPLSLECTVEGTSNPNLYWYRQAAGRGLQLLFYSVGIGQISSEVPQNLSASRPQDRQFILSSKKLLLSDSGFYLCAYHPQGGSTEAFFGQGTRLTVV.

The chain joins TRBV6-2 or TRBV6-3 to TRBJ2-1; TRBD2 matches at 7 bases. This CDR3 comprises 18 residues. CDR1 and CDR2 (germline): MNHEY, SVGEGT. Trimming took 6 bases from V and 2 from J; bases not matched to a gene: 16. The CDR3 loop reads CASSARGGVSGTYNEQFF. DNA for the CDR3: TGTGCCAGCAGCGCCCGGGGAGGGGTTAGCGGAACCTACAATGAGCAGTTCTTC.

This clonotype was seen ten or more times. V gene TRBV6-1 combines with J gene TRBJ2-1; perhaps TRBD1 as D (6 bases). CDR1 is MNHNS, CDR2 SASEGT, per germline. CDR3 length: 15 amino acids. V was shortened by 6 bases and J by 5 bases, with 17 bases between the two germline ends. This CDR3 is CASRDLSRGHNEQFF. The CDR3 nucleotides are TGTGCCAGCAGAGACCTCTCCAGGGGACACAATGAGCAGTTCTTC.

This clonotype has only a few counts. This chain uses TRBV4-1 with TRBJ2-2; 11 bases are a match to TRBD2. V trimming: 1 base; J trimming: 4 bases; junction bases outside the gene matches: 17. The V gene's germline CDR1 is MGHRA and CDR2 YSYEKL. The CDR3 totals 21 residues. DNA for the CDR3: TGCGCCAGCAGCCAAGCGAGGGGACAGAAGACTAGCGGGAAGGTCACCGGGGAGCTGTTTTTT. Its protein product is CASSQARGQKTSGKVTGELFF.

V is TRBV3-1 and J is TRBJ2-6; D remains unclear. V shed 5 bases and J shed 2 bases, with 4 bases lying between them. Germline CDR1 is LGHDT and CDR2 is YNNKEL (reference sequence). This CDR3 has 13 residues. CDR3 amino acids: CASSDPGANVLTF. DNA of the CDR3: TGTGCCAGCAGCGACCCTGGGGCCAACGTCCTGACTTTC. The entire variable domain, with the rest obtained from reference TRBV3-1 and TRBJ2-6, is as follows: DTAVSQTPKYLVTQMGNDKSIKCEQNLGHDTMYWYKQDSKKFLKIMFSYNNKELIINETVPNRFSPKSPDKAHLNLHINSLELGDSAVYFCASSDPGANVLTFGAGSRLTVL.

This clonotype has just a few counts. The V gene is TRBV6-4, the J gene TRBJ2-1; D possibly corresponds to TRBD2 (5 bases). This CDR3 contains 14 residues. V was cut by 4 bases and J by 5 bases, with 12 bases left in between. CDR1 MRHNA and CDR2 SNTAGT come from the germline V gene. As DNA, the CDR3 is TGTGCCAGCAGTGTTGTCAGCGGCGACAATGAGCAGTTCTTC. Translated: CASSVVSGDNEQFF.

J is TRBJ2-3 and V is TRBV5-1; 8 positions agree with TRBD1. CDR1 and CDR2 (germline): SGHRS, YFSETQ. The V gene end was trimmed by 0 bases and the J gene end by 6 bases; junction bases not matched to a gene: 6. The CDR3 sequence is 15 residues long. The CDR3 protein is CASSLGDRGADTQYF. The DNA for the CDR3 is TGCGCCAGCAGCTTGGGAGACAGGGGCGCTGATACGCAGTATTTT.

This clonotype came up a few times. An end of the junction does not agree with germline; a read error may underlie this. V is TRBV7-7 and J is TRBJ1-3; D remains ambiguous. Germline V CDR1 and CDR2: SSHAT, FNYEAQ (reference sequence). The CDR3 has 16 amino acids. The CDR3 protein is CASSPLTAGAGNTIYF. DNA for the CDR3: TGTGCTAGCAGCCCCCTTACCGCCGGCGCCGGAAACACCATATATTTT. Variable domain in full (rest from reference TRBV7-7 and TRBJ1-3): GAGVSQSPRYKVTKRGQDVTLRCDPISSHATLYWYQQALGQGPEFLTYFNYEAQPDKSGLPSDRFSAERPEGSISTLTIQRTEQRDSAMYRCASSPLTAGAGNTIYFGEGSWLTVV.

This clonotype was seen more than once but under ten times. This rearrangement joins TRBV6-1 to TRBJ2-1; tentatively, D is TRBD1 (6 bases). V was trimmed by 7 bases and J by 7 bases, leaving 17 bases between them. CDR3 size: 14 residues. Looked up from germline, CDR1 is MNHNS and CDR2 is SASEGT. The CDR3 here is CASKLGGKMNEQFF. The CDR3, as DNA: TGTGCCAGCAAGCTAGGGGGTAAGATGAATGAGCAGTTCTTC.

This clonotype was counted between two and nine times. The V and J genes are TRBV6-5 and TRBJ1-2; a weak D match, TRBD1 (5 bases). V was trimmed by 6 bases and J by 8 bases, leaving 13 bases between them. This CDR3 contains 12 residues. Germline V lookup: CDR1 MNHEY, CDR2 SVGAGI. The CDR3 here is CASSPRVGGYTF. The CDR3, as DNA: TGTGCCAGCAGCCCCAGGGTCGGCGGCTACACCTTC.

The chain employs TRBV9 and TRBJ2-5; possibly TRBD2 for D (5 bases). Germline-derived CDR1 and CDR2 are SGDLS and YYNGEE. The CDR3 has 16 residues. With 4 bases removed from V and 0 bases from J, the gap between germline ends came to 16 bases. CDR3 bases: TGTGCCAGCAGCCCCCGCCTCGGGGAGTACCAAGAGACCCAGTACTTC. Amino acids: CASSPRLGEYQETQYF.

A few counts support this clonotype. This chain joins TRBV10-3 and TRBJ2-2; a weak D match, TRBD1 (8 bases). The germline V and J ends were trimmed by 5 bases and 4 bases, with 14 bases remaining between them. CDR1 ENHRY and CDR2 SYGVKD come from the germline V gene. There are 15 residues in the CDR3. The CDR3 here is CAISNRGGSTGELFF. The CDR3 DNA is TGTGCCATCAGTAACAGGGGGGGAAGCACCGGGGAGCTGTTTTTT.

This chain joins TRBV21-1 and TRBJ1-5; the table gives TRBD1 as D, unverified against the DNA. TRBV21-1 is given as a pseudogene. The CDR3 is 18 residues long. DNA of the CDR3: TGTGCCAGCAGCATAACCGGGACAGGGGGCGTCGGAAATCAGCCCCAGCATTTT. This translates into CASSITGTGGVGNQPQHF.

J is TRBJ2-7 and V is TRBV7-9; 7 positions agree with TRBD1. The CDR3 has 14 residues. V shed 5 bases and J 5 bases; nucleotides not matched to a gene: 9. CDR1 is SEHNR and CDR2 is FQNEAQ in the germline V gene (reference sequence). The CDR3 spells CASSGTQGDHEQYF. CDR3 coding DNA: TGTGCCAGCAGCGGAACTCAGGGGGACCACGAGCAGTACTTC.

In its sample, this clonotype was seen a few times. The chain links TRBV24-1 to TRBJ1-4, with no clear D. This CDR3 comprises 15 residues. Deletions cut 5 bases from V and 3 bases from J, with 12 bases between. Germline assignment: CDR1 KGHDR and CDR2 SFDVKD. CDR3 bases: TGTGCCACCAGTGCGCGTCTTGGCCCTAATGAAAAACTGTTTTTT. Its protein is CATSARLGPNEKLFF.

This clonotype was seen a single time. The V gene is TRBV29-1, the J gene TRBJ1-4; D might be TRBD1 (5 bases). Trimming took 4 bases from V and 4 from J, leaving 13 bases between them. The germline gives CDR1 SQVTM, CDR2 ANQGSEA. The CDR3 spans 14 residues. CDR3 in amino acids: CSVGVSGSNEKLFF. The CDR3, as DNA: TGCAGCGTTGGGGTATCAGGGAGTAATGAAAAACTGTTTTTT.

This clonotype has ten or more counts. The J gene is TRBJ2-7, the V gene TRBV18; D tentatively reads TRBD1 or TRBD2 (5 bases each). The CDR3 consists of 12 residues. The germline V and J ends were trimmed by 3 bases and 6 bases, with 9 bases remaining between them. Germline CDR1 reads KGHSH; CDR2 reads LQKENI. This CDR3 reads CASSPGEPEQYF. In nucleotides, the CDR3 is TGTGCCAGCTCACCGGGGGAGCCCGAGCAGTACTTC. The whole variable domain, filled in from reference TRBV18 and TRBJ2-7, reads NAGVMQNPRHLVRRRGQEARLRCSPMKGHSHVYWYRQLPEEGLKFMVYLQKENIIDESGMPKERFSAEFPKEGPSILRIQQVVRGDSAAYFCASSPGEPEQYFGPGTRLTVT.

This clonotype came up many times. V usage is TRBV5-5 and J usage is TRBJ2-3, with TRBD2 identical over 9 bases. The V gene's germline CDR1 is SGHKS and CDR2 YYEKEE (reference sequence). Trimming cost V 0 bases and J 4 bases; bases outside gene matches: 6. CDR3 length equals 16 residues. Written as DNA, the CDR3 is TGTGCCAGCAGCTTGGATGTAGCGGGAGCCTCAGATACGCAGTATTTT. Amino acids: CASSLDVAGASDTQYF.

This clonotype was found a few times. The CDR3 sequence is CASRQDGRGTIYF. CDR3 in DNA: TGTGCCAGCAGACAGGATGGTAGGGGCACCATATATTTT. V usage is TRBV5-6 and J usage is TRBJ1-3; D perhaps matches TRBD1 (5 bases). Germline V gives CDR1 SGHDT, CDR2 YYEEEE. V shed 5 bases and J shed 9 bases, with 15 bases lying between them. The CDR3 is made up of 13 amino acids.

This clonotype was counted ten times or more. This sequence joins TRBV5-1 and TRBJ2-7, with 7 bases lining up with TRBD1. This CDR3 region has 16 residues. Germline CDR1 is SGHRS and CDR2 is YFSETQ. The trim removed 0 bases at V and 3 bases at J, leaving 9 bases unmatched. CDR3 amino acids: CASSLVPGTANYEQYF. CDR3 in DNA: TGCGCCAGCAGCTTGGTCCCCGGGACAGCCAACTACGAGCAGTACTTC.

The chain recombines TRBV12-3 or TRBV12-4 with TRBJ2-1; 12 bases map to TRBD2. The CDR3 loop spans 16 amino acids. Germline trimming cut 5 bases from V and 7 bases from J; bases unmatched to any gene: 9. Here the CDR3 reads CASSDRTSGIINEQFF. For the CDR3, the DNA is TGTGCCAGCAGTGACCGGACTAGCGGGATTATAAATGAGCAGTTCTTC.

CDR3 protein: CATSRDYSYNEQFF. The CDR3, as DNA: TGTGCCACCAGCAGAGACTACAGCTACAATGAGCAGTTCTTC. The V gene is TRBV15, the J gene TRBJ2-1; D gene uncertain. Germline values: CDR1 LNHNV, CDR2 YYDKDF (reference sequence). The V gene lost 0 bases and the J gene lost 3 bases, with 6 bases spanning the gap. The CDR3 sequence is 14 residues long.

The V gene is TRBV7-2, the J gene TRBJ2-1, with 8 positions matching TRBD2. Germline trimming cut 6 bases from V and 5 bases from J; bases unmatched to any gene: 9. Per the germline V gene, CDR1 is SGHTA and CDR2 is FQGNSA. This CDR3 region has 15 residues. The CDR3 nucleotides read TGTGCCAGCAGTCATACTAGCGGCCCAGACAATGAGCAGTTCTTC. This gives the protein CASSHTSGPDNEQFF.